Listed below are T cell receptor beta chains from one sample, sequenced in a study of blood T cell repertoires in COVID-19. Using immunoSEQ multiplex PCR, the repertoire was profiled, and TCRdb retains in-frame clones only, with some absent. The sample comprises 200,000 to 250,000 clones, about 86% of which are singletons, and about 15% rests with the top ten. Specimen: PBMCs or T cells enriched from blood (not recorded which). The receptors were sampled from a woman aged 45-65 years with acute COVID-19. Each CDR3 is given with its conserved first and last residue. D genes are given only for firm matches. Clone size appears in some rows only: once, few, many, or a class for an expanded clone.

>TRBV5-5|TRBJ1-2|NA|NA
TGTGCCAGCAGCTTGGGTGACAAAGCCTATGGCTACACCTTC
CASSLGDKAYGYTF
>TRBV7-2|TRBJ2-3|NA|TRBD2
TGTGCCAGCAGCCCGCAGGGACTAGCGGGAAGAACAGATACGCAGTATTTT
CASSPQGLAGRTDTQYF
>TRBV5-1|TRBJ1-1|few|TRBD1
TGCGCCAGCGCAGGGGGAGTTGGCACTGAAGCTTTCTTT
CASAGGVGTEAFF
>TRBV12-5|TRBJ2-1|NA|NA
TGTGCTAGTGGTTTGGTACTAGGGCTGACGGGCAATGAGCAGTTCTTC
CASGLVLGLTGNEQFF
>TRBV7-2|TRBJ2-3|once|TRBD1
TGTGCCAGCAGCCCACTGGGACAGAGCCTCACAGATACGCAGTATTTT
CASSPLGQSLTDTQYF
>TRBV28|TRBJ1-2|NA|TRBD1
TGTGCCAGTAACAGGGGCTATGGCTACACCTTC
CASNRGYGYTF
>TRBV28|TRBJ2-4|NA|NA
TGTGCCAGCAGTCCCGGGGTGCTCGCCAAAAACATTCAGTACTTC
CASSPGVLAKNIQYF
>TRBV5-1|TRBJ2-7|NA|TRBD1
TGCGCCAGCAGCGAGGGACAGGGCTCCTACGAGCAGTACTTC
CASSEGQGSYEQYF
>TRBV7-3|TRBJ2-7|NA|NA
TGTGCCAGCAGCTTAGTTGGCGTTAGCGGTTCCTACGAGCAGTACTTC
CASSLVGVSGSYEQYF
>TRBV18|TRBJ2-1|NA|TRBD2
TGTGCCAGCTCAGCCAGGGAGGGTGGAACCTACAATGAGCAGTTCTTC
CASSAREGGTYNEQFF
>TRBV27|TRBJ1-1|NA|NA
TGTGCCAGCCCTTCAGGGCGTCGGAACACTGAAGCTTTCTTT
CASPSGRRNTEAFF
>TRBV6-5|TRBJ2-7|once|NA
TGTGCCAGCAGTTACGGCCGGGTCTACGAGCAGTACTTC
CASSYGRVYEQYF
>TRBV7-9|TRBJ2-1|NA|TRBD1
TGTGCCAGCAGCTTGGGGGTTGACAGGGTTCGAAATGAGCAGTTCTTC
CASSLGVDRVRNEQFF
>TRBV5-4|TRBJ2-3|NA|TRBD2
TGTGCCAGCAGCGTCGGACTAGCGGGAACAAATACGCAGTATTTT
CASSVGLAGTNTQYF
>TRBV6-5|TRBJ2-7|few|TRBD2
TGTGCCAGCAGTTTGACTAGCGGGAGTATCGAGCAGTACTTC
CASSLTSGSIEQYF
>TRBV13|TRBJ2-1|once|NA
TGTGCCAGCAGCTCTATACGAGGGACTGATGAGCAGTTCTTC
CASSSIRGTDEQFF
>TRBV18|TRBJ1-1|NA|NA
TGTGCCAGCTCACCCGGCACAGGGGAAGCTTTCTTT
CASSPGTGEAFF
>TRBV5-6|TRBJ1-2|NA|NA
TGTGCCAGCAGCTCGGACAGTGACTATGGCTACACCTTC
CASSSDSDYGYTF
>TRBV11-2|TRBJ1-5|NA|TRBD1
TGTGCCAGCAGCTTAGACAGGGGGCATCAGCCCCAGCATTTT
CASSLDRGHQPQHF
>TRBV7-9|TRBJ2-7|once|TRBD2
TGTGCCAGCAGCTTGGGCCTAGCGGGACTCTACGAGCAGTACTTC
CASSLGLAGLYEQYF
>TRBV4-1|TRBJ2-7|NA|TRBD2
TGCGCCAGCAGCCAAGCTAGCGGGAGTGTCTACGAGCAGTACTTC
CASSQASGSVYEQYF
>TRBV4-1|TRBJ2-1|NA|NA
TGCGCCAGCAGCCAAGTGGCGGGGTCCTACAATGAGCAGTTCTTC
CASSQVAGSYNEQFF
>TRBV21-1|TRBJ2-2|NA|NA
TGTGCCAGCAGCTCCCGGACTAGCGGGAGGTATAAACTAGACACCGGGGAGCTGTTTTTT
CASSSRTSGRYKLDTGELFF
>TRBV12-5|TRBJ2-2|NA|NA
TGTGCTAGTGGTTCGGGGTCGAACACCGGGGAGCTGTTTTTT
CASGSGSNTGELFF
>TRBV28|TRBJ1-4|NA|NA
TGTGCCAGCAGTCAAACAGGAGCTAATGAAAAACTGTTTTTT
CASSQTGANEKLFF
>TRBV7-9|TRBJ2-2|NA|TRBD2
TGTGCCAGCAGCTCCCCTCTAGCGGGAGTTCTCACCGGGGAGCTGTTTTTT
CASSSPLAGVLTGELFF
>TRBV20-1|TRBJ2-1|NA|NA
TGCAGTGCTACTACAGGTAATGAGCAGTTCTTC
CSATTGNEQFF
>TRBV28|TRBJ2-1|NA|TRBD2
TGTGCCAGCAGTTTCCATGGACTAGCGGGAGGTTATAATGAGCAGTTCTTC
CASSFHGLAGGYNEQFF
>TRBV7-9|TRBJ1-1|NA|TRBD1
TGTGCCAGCAGCTTAGCAGGGGGCATTACTGAAGCTTTCTTT
CASSLAGGITEAFF
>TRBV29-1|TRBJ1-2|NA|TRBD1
TGCAGCGTTGAAGCGACAGGGTGGGGCTACACCTTC
CSVEATGWGYTF
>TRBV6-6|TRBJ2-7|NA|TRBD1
TGTGCCAGCAGTTCCAGACAGGGGGCCGTTACCTACGAGCAGTACTTC
CASSSRQGAVTYEQYF
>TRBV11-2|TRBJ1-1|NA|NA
TGTGCCAGCAGCCCCCACCCAGGGTACACTGAAGCTTTCTTT
CASSPHPGYTEAFF
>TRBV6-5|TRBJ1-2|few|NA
TGTGCCAGCAGTTACTCGAAGGGCCAGGGGTTCTATGGCTACACCTTC
CASSYSKGQGFYGYTF
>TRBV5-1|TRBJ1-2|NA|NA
TGCGCCAGCAGCTCAGGGGAAGCGGTCTCTTATGGCTACACCTTC
CASSSGEAVSYGYTF
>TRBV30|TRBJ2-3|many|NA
TGTGCCTGGAGTGTGCGGACAGCGAGGGATACGCAGTATTTT
CAWSVRTARDTQYF
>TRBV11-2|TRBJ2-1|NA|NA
TGTGCCAGCAGCCCAATGGGACTGAACCTATACAATGAGCAGTTCTTC
CASSPMGLNLYNEQFF
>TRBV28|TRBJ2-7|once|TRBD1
TGTGCCAGCAGTTTGGGGGACAGGGCGGGCGAGCAGTACTTC
CASSLGDRAGEQYF
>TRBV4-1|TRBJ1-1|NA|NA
TGCGCCAGCAGCCGACCGAGCGGCAGCCGGATGAACACTGAAGCTTTCTTT
CASSRPSGSRMNTEAFF
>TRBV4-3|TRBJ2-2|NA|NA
TGCGCCAGCAGCCGGGATGCGGGACCCAACACCGGGGAGCTGTTTTTT
CASSRDAGPNTGELFF
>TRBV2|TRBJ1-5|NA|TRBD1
TGTGCCAGCAGTTGGACAGGGGGCAATCAGCCCCAGCATTTT
CASSWTGGNQPQHF
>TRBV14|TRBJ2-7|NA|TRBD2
TGTGCCAGCAGCCAACCCGGGACTAGCGGGAGTTACGAGCAGTACTTC
CASSQPGTSGSYEQYF
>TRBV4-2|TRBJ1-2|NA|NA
TGTGCCAGCAGCCCGGTCGGGGATGGCTACACCTTC
CASSPVGDGYTF
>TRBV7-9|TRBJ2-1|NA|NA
TGTGCCAGCAGCCGGTTTAATGAGCAGTTCTTC
CASSRFNEQFF
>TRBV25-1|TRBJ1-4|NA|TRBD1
TGTGCCAGCAGTGTAAGACAGGGTGGTCGGGTGGAAAAACTGTTTTTT
CASSVRQGGRVEKLFF
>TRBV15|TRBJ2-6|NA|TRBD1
TGTGCCACCAGCAGAGATAGGGACAGCTCTGGGGCCAACGTCCTGACTTTC
CATSRDRDSSGANVLTF
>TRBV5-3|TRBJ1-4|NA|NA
TGTGCCAGAAGCATAGTACCCGGACAGACAACTAATGAAAAACTGTTTTTT
CARSIVPGQTTNEKLFF
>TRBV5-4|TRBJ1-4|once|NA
TGTGCCAGCAGCTTGCAGAAGAATGAAAAACTGTTTTTT
CASSLQKNEKLFF
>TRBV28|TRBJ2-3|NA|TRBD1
TGTGCCAGCAGCCCCGTCAGGGGGCGCCCAGATACGCAGTATTTT
CASSPVRGRPDTQYF
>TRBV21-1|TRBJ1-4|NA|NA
TGTGCCAGCCCCCGCGGTGATGAAAAACTGTTTTTT
CASPRGDEKLFF
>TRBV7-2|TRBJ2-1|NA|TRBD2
TGTGCCAGCACTGGACTAGCGGGGGCTAATGAGCAGTTCTTC
CASTGLAGANEQFF
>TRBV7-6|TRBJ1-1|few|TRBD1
TGTGCCAGCAGCTTAGGGGACAGGGGGCTGGCGAGCACTGAAGCTTTCTTT
CASSLGDRGLASTEAFF
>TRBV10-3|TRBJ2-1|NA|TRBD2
TGTGCCATCAGTGAGCCCGGGACTAGCGTTTCGGATGAGCAGTTCTTC
CAISEPGTSVSDEQFF